A single sample gave rise to the 26 T cell receptor beta chains below, sequenced in a study of T cell changes during pregnancy in multiple sclerosis. Libraries were prepared by immunoSEQ multiplex PCR; TCRdb keeps only in-frame clonotypes and omits some of them. In the table there are around 100,000 clones, 92% of which are singletons. Source: peripheral blood, taken after pregnancy. Receptors were obtained from a female donor with multiple sclerosis, enrolled in a pregnancy study.

In this sample, this clone turned up once. V and J are TRBV9 and TRBJ2-5; D ambiguous. The CDR3 has 14 amino acids. Germline CDR1 is SGDLS and CDR2 is YYNGEE. Trimming took 3 bases from V and 4 from J, leaving 13 bases between them. CDR3 protein: CASSAPRIPETQYF. CDR3 nucleotide sequence: TGTGCCAGCAGCGCGCCGCGAATTCCAGAGACCCAGTACTTC.

This clone was observed a few times. The chain links TRBV30 to TRBJ1-2; maybe TRBD1 (5 bases). The CDR3 sequence is 17 residues long. Germline V gives CDR1 GTSNPN, CDR2 SVGIG (reference sequence). V lost 1 base and J lost 0, with 18 bases in between. CDR3 in amino acids: CAWSGIGPGLTNYGYTF. In nucleotides, the CDR3 is TGTGCCTGGAGTGGTATCGGGCCAGGGCTCACTAACTATGGCTACACCTTC.

J is TRBJ1-3 and V is TRBV7-9; D perhaps matches TRBD1 (5 bases). There are 13 residues in the CDR3. Trimming pared 4 bases from V and 4 bases from J, leaving 8 bases between. CDR1 and CDR2 (germline): SEHNR, FQNEAQ (reference sequence). CDR3 amino acids: CASSSGLGNTIYF. The CDR3, as DNA: TGTGCCAGCAGCTCAGGGTTAGGAAACACCATATATTTT.

This clone was detected only once. The chain uses TRBV7-2 and TRBJ2-1; 8 nucleotides align to TRBD2. This CDR3 is built from 16 residues. The junction had 10 bases not matched to a gene; V was cut back by 2 bases and J by 7 bases. The germline gives CDR1 SGHTA, CDR2 FQGNSA. DNA of the CDR3: TGTGCCAGCAGCTTATTCGGGGGGGTCAAGTATAATGAGCAGTTCTTC. This translates into CASSLFGGVKYNEQFF.

The chain uses TRBV5-1 and TRBJ2-7, with TRBD2 matching 12 bases. CDR1 and CDR2 from the germline V gene are SGHRS and YFSETQ. The CDR3 has 16 residues. J lost 5 bases, V lost 4 bases, and 10 bases had no gene match. In DNA form, the CDR3 reads TGCGCCAGCAGCGCCGCTAGCGGGAGGGCCATACACGAGCAGTACTTC. As protein: CASSAASGRAIHEQYF.

The chain has TRBV27 and TRBJ1-5, with 9 positions matching TRBD1. The germline V gene has CDR1 MNHEY and CDR2 SMNVEV (reference sequence). V trimming: 6 bases; J trimming: 7 bases; junction bases outside the gene matches: 7. This CDR3 region has 14 residues. CDR3 loop: CASSRTGVEQPQHF. The CDR3 DNA sequence: TGTGCCAGCAGCCGGACAGGGGTTGAACAGCCCCAGCATTTT.

The chain has TRBV7-8 and TRBJ1-5, with D perhaps TRBD1 (5 bases). The CDR3 runs to 13 residues. The V end was cut by 2 bases, the J end by 5 bases, with 7 bases between. Germline CDR1 is SGHVS and CDR2 is FQNEAQ. The DNA for the CDR3 is TGTGCCAGCAGCTTAAGCAGGGATCAGCCCCAGCATTTT. This codes for CASSLSRDQPQHF. The variable domain in full, with the rest retrieved from reference TRBV7-8 and TRBJ1-5, is GAGVSQSPRYKVAKRGQDVALRCDPISGHVSLFWYQQALGQGPEFLTYFQNEAQLDKSGLPSDRFFAERPEGSVSTLKIQRTQQEDSAVYLCASSLSRDQPQHFGDGTRLSIL.

The gene calls are TRBV27 and TRBJ1-1, with D unclear. This CDR3 has 14 residues. Germline V gives CDR1 MNHEY, CDR2 SMNVEV (reference sequence). Trimming removed 5 bases from V and 5 bases from J, with 15 bases in between. The CDR3 DNA reads TGTGCCAGCAGTACGGGGTATAGTTCGACTGAAGCTTTCTTT. Amino acid sequence: CASSTGYSSTEAFF.

The chain employs TRBV5-6 and TRBJ2-2; D gene unclear. Trimming took 0 bases from V and 4 from J, leaving 4 bases between them. The CDR3 contains 13 residues. Germline CDR1 reads SGHDT; CDR2 reads YYEEEE. The DNA of the CDR3 is TGTGCCAGCAGCTTGGTTAGCACCGGGGAGCTGTTTTTT. Its protein is CASSLVSTGELFF.

The chain links TRBV29-1 to TRBJ1-2, with D unresolved. CDR1 is SQVTM, CDR2 ANQGSEA, per germline. This CDR3 contains 12 residues. Trimming cost V 4 bases and J 2 bases, with 8 bases left between them. CDR3 region: CSVGGANYGYTF. CDR3 sequence (DNA): TGCAGCGTTGGTGGAGCGAACTATGGCTACACCTTC.

The chain's CDR3 is CASTREETQYF. In nucleotides, the CDR3 is TGTGCCAGCACCAGGGAAGAGACCCAGTACTTC. This sequence joins TRBV7-9 and TRBJ2-5; D is perhaps TRBD1 (5 bases). V shed 7 bases and J shed 3 bases, with 6 bases lying between them. Germline assignment: CDR1 SEHNR and CDR2 FQNEAQ (reference sequence). The CDR3 loop spans 11 amino acids. The full variable domain, with the rest looked up from reference TRBV7-9 and TRBJ2-5, is DTGVSQNPRHKITKRGQNVTFRCDPISEHNRLYWYRQTLGQGPEFLTYFQNEAQLEKSRLLSDRFSAERPKGSFSTLEIQRTEQGDSAMYLCASTREETQYFGPGTRLLVL.

The genes are TRBV5-1 and TRBJ1-6; tentatively, D is TRBD1 (6 bases). This CDR3 is 14 amino acids long. CDR1 is SGHRS and CDR2 is YFSETQ in the germline V gene. Trimming left V 4 bases short and J 7 bases short, with 12 bases between. The CDR3 nucleotides read TGCGCCAGCAGCGTCGGGACATTGAATTCACCCCTCCACTTT. Translation: CASSVGTLNSPLHF.

This chain joins TRBV19 and TRBJ2-2, with TRBD2 identical over 10 bases. The V gene's germline CDR1 is LNHDA and CDR2 SQIVND (reference sequence). V gave up 5 bases and J gave up 7 bases; unmatched junction bases: 7. The CDR3 contains 15 residues. The CDR3 loop is CASSGLAGAGGELFF. CDR3 nucleotides: TGTGCCAGTAGTGGGCTAGCGGGAGCGGGCGGGGAGCTGTTTTTT.

The gene calls are TRBV10-3 and TRBJ2-7; D is undetermined. Germline-derived CDR1 and CDR2 are ENHRY and SYGVKD. Trimming took off 4 bases at V and 3 bases at J, with 4 bases between the two ends. The CDR3 sequence is 11 residues long. The CDR3 region has the DNA TGTGCCATCAGTGGTAGCTACGAGCAGTACTTC. Translation gives CAISGSYEQYF.

The chain employs TRBV5-1 and TRBJ2-5; D possibly corresponds to TRBD1 (5 bases). The germline V gene has CDR1 SGHRS and CDR2 YFSETQ. V dropped 0 bases and J dropped 2 bases, with 11 bases sitting between them. The CDR3 is 15 residues long. CDR3 protein: CASSLGGTLQETQYF. CDR3 sequence (DNA): TGCGCCAGCAGCTTGGGGGGCACGTTACAAGAGACCCAGTACTTC.

CDR3 nucleotide sequence: TGTGCCAGCAGCTTTATTGAGAAGACTTCCTACGAGCAGTACTTC. This encodes CASSFIEKTSYEQYF. The chain combines TRBV7-2 with TRBJ2-7; D not resolved. The CDR3 consists of 15 residues. The V and J ends lost 3 bases and 1 base respectively, with 13 bases between them. CDR1 SGHTA and CDR2 FQGNSA come from the germline V gene.

In the case of this clone: Germline and junction disagree at one end, which may indicate a read error. The chain recombines TRBV6-6 with TRBJ2-3, with TRBD1 matching 9 bases. CDR3 size: 12 residues. Germline lookup yields CDR1 MNHNY and CDR2 SVGAGI (reference sequence). The CDR3 DNA reads TGTGCCAGCAGGCTCCCCGGGACAGGGCCGTCTTTT. Amino acids: CASRLPGTGPSF.

Only a few counts were recorded for this clone. The chain uses TRBV20-1 and TRBJ1-1; no firm D call. CDR3 size: 11 residues. With 5 bases removed from V and 5 bases from J, the gap between germline ends came to 9 bases. Germline CDR1 DFQATT, CDR2 SNEGSKA (reference sequence). CDR3 protein: CSAGPQTEAFF. CDR3 bases: TGCAGTGCTGGGCCCCAGACTGAAGCTTTCTTT.

The V call is TRBV7-3, the J call TRBJ1-3, with 7 bases fitting TRBD1. The germline CDR1 and CDR2 sequences are SGHTA and FQGTGA. The CDR3 consists of 17 residues. The V segment lost 5 bases and the J segment 1 base; nucleotides outside the gene matches: 11. CDR3 in amino acids: CASSPSGTAFSGNTIYF. For the CDR3, the DNA is TGTGCCAGCAGCCCTTCCGGGACAGCGTTTTCTGGAAACACCATATATTTT.

CDR3 bases: TGTGCCAGCAGCCAAATGACAGGGGGCACGACAGAGACCCAGTACTTC. Protein product: CASSQMTGGTTETQYF. The V and J genes are TRBV5-6 and TRBJ2-5, with 10 bases matching TRBD1. The CDR3 is 16 residues long. Per the germline V gene, CDR1 is SGHDT and CDR2 is YYEEEE. Unmatched junction bases numbered 10, after V lost 4 bases and J lost 4 bases.

The chain employs TRBV6-1 and TRBJ2-1, with D perhaps TRBD1 (6 bases). The CDR3 has 13 residues. Germline loops: CDR1 MNHNS, CDR2 SASEGT. Trimming cost V 6 bases and J 9 bases, with 15 bases left between them. The DNA of the CDR3 is TGTGCCAGCAGCGGGGCACAGGGAACTGAGCAGTTCTTC. Translating it yields CASSGAQGTEQFF.

The V call is TRBV7-9, the J call TRBJ1-2; D may be TRBD1 (6 bases). V lost 1 base, J lost 1 base, and 13 bases lay in between. The CDR3 has 16 residues. CDR1 and CDR2 from the germline V gene are SEHNR and FQNEAQ (reference sequence). The CDR3 sequence is CASSLVVGAFNYGYTF. CDR3 bases: TGTGCCAGCAGCTTAGTGGTGGGGGCGTTTAACTATGGCTACACCTTC.

Concerning this clone itself: The sample contains more than one DNA sequence encoding this CDR3. The rearrangement uses TRBV30 and TRBJ1-2, with D possibly matching TRBD1 (5 bases). The CDR3 length is 14 residues. The germline V gene encodes CDR1 GTSNPN and CDR2 SVGIG (reference sequence). The germline V and J ends were trimmed by 0 bases and 8 bases, with 16 bases remaining between them. The DNA of the CDR3 is TGTGCCTGGAGTGTACGGGGAGGGGTCGGAGGCTACACCTTC. As protein: CAWSVRGGVGGYTF.

The V gene is TRBV30, the J gene TRBJ1-2, with D unresolved. V gave up 8 bases and J gave up 5 bases, with 21 bases separating them. The CDR3 spans 14 residues. CDR1 is GTSNPN and CDR2 is SVGIG in the germline V gene (reference sequence). CDR3 region: CAGQMAGNFYGYTF. The CDR3 DNA follows: TGTGCCGGTCAGATGGCAGGAAACTTTTATGGCTACACCTTC.

This rearrangement joins TRBV28 to TRBJ2-7; 9 positions match TRBD1. Germline CDR1 reads MDHEN; CDR2 reads SYDVKM. The CDR3 consists of 15 residues. V was pared by 5 bases and J by 2 bases, with 7 bases of the junction left unmatched. The chain's CDR3 is CASSTPGQGTYEQYF. DNA of the CDR3: TGTGCCAGCAGTACGCCGGGACAGGGCACCTACGAGCAGTACTTC. Supplemented by reference TRBV28 and TRBJ2-7, the full variable domain reads DVKVTQSSRYLVKRTGEKVFLECVQDMDHENMFWYRQDPGLGLRLIYFSYDVKMKEKGDIPEGYSVSREKKERFSLILESASTNQTSMYLCASSTPGQGTYEQYFGPGTRLTVT.

The rearrangement links TRBV6-5 to TRBJ2-7; a weak D match, TRBD2 (5 bases). The germline V gene has CDR1 MNHEY and CDR2 SVGAGI. The CDR3 extends over 15 amino acids. Trimming cost V 7 bases and J 2 bases, with 18 bases left between them. The CDR3 DNA reads TGTGCCAGCATCCCTGAGGGAGACGCCACCTACGAGCAGTACTTC. It yields the protein CASIPEGDATYEQYF.